This TCR beta chain was sequenced for a study of T cell repertoires in cytomegalovirus infection. For the study at large: An indication of both CMV infection and matching HLA type came from public TCR beta signatures.

Germline CDR1 and CDR2: SGHTA and FQGNSA. The CDR3 loop spans 12 amino acids. Between the trimmed V and J ends, which lost 7 bases and 5 bases, there was a span of 10 bases. Study-level results: Dominant in the ex vivo response were TCR beta clonotypes restricted by HLA-C and specific for CMV. Summed public TCR beta family frequency identified CMV carriers bearing the relevant HLA.

In TCRdb, the reads were re-called with MiXCR into one record per CDR3 protein. Among approximately 200,000 distinct CDR3 sequences listed, about 28% were seen once. As concerns this clonotype: What it binds is not known.

Sequencing was done on a sample of PBMCs. This TCR was recovered from a human donor in good health (CMV status not recorded). Some clones in this sample may be carry-over from other donors' samples. The J gene is TRBJ2-3, the V gene TRBV7-2; no firm D call. The CDR3 DNA sequence: TGTGCCAGCAACGATTTAAAAGATACGCAGTATTTT. Translation gives CASNDLKDTQYF.